The next 15 T cell receptor beta chains were all read from a single sample in a study of CD8 T cells in Susac syndrome. The RNA, roughly 0.45 to 1 ug, was put through reverse transcription using random hexamers. One entry per CDR3 protein, called by TCRdb with MiXCR from the immunoSEQ multiplex PCR reads. The sample has about 150,000 distinct CDR3 sequences, around 95% seen once. The sequencing input was CD8+ T cells from PBMCs. Receptor source: a human donor with multiple sclerosis.

This chain links TRBV9 with TRBJ2-5; 8 bases fit TRBD2. The germline CDR1 and CDR2 sequences are SGDLS and YYNGEE. The CDR3 spans 17 residues. V lost 0 bases to trimming and J lost 3 bases; unmatched junction nucleotides: 10. The DNA of the CDR3 is TGTGCCAGCAGCGTAGCGACCCCCGGCGGGGGGAAAGAGACCCAGTACTTC. Encoded protein: CASSVATPGGGKETQYF.

This chain uses TRBV4-1 with TRBJ1-1; a possible D gene is TRBD1 (5 bases). The CDR3 sequence is 14 residues long. Germline lookup yields CDR1 MGHRA and CDR2 YSYEKL. V was pared by 8 bases and J by 9 bases, with 22 bases between. CDR3 residues: CASAERTDGTQAFF. In DNA form, the CDR3 reads TGCGCCAGCGCCGAAAGAACCGACGGGACGCAAGCTTTCTTT.

The V and J genes are TRBV7-9 and TRBJ2-1; 7 bases are a match to TRBD1. The ends lost 6 bases at V and 8 bases at J; junction bases unmatched: 4. The CDR3 has 12 residues. From germline, CDR1 is SEHNR and CDR2 FQNEAQ (reference sequence). The CDR3 sequence is CASSSTGDEQFF. CDR3 DNA: TGTGCCAGCAGTTCCACAGGGGATGAGCAGTTCTTC.

J is TRBJ2-2 and V is TRBV29-1; D is perhaps TRBD1 or TRBD2 (5 bases each). Germline V CDR1 and CDR2: SQVTM, ANQGSEA. The CDR3 has 15 amino acids. The germline V and J ends were trimmed by 4 bases and 1 base, with 13 bases remaining between them. Here the CDR3 DNA reads TGCAGCGTTGCGGTGAGGGGAAGGAACACCGGGGAGCTGTTTTTT. This encodes CSVAVRGRNTGELFF.

The V gene is TRBV20-1, the J gene TRBJ2-1, with 8 bases that match TRBD1. CDR3 length: 15 residues. V lost 0 bases to trimming and J lost 6 bases; unmatched junction nucleotides: 7. The V gene's germline CDR1 is DFQATT and CDR2 SNEGSKA (reference sequence). CDR3 coding DNA: TGCAGTGCTAGAGATTCCGAGACAGGGGTCAATGAGCAGTTCTTC. It is translated as CSARDSETGVNEQFF.

The chain recombines TRBV4-3 with TRBJ1-1, with a tentative D call TRBD1 (5 bases). The CDR3 totals 13 residues. Trimming left V 4 bases short and J 0 bases short, with 6 bases between. CDR1 LGHNA and CDR2 YSLEER come from the germline V gene. CDR3 amino acids: CASSRDLNTEAFF. In nucleotides, the CDR3 is TGCGCCAGCAGCCGGGACTTGAACACTGAAGCTTTCTTT.

The chain combines TRBV25-1 with TRBJ2-6, with no clear D. This CDR3 region has 16 residues. Between the trimmed V and J ends, which lost 6 bases and 0 bases, there was a span of 12 bases. Germline V gene data show CDR1 as MGHDK and CDR2 as SYGVNS. CDR3 loop: CASSHTHSSGANVLTF. The CDR3 bases are TGTGCCAGCAGCCACACACACAGCTCTGGGGCCAACGTCCTGACTTTC.

The chain is built from TRBV27 and TRBJ1-1; D call uncertain. From germline, CDR1 is MNHEY and CDR2 SMNVEV (reference sequence). The CDR3 runs 14 residues. V lost 4 bases and J lost 10, with 19 bases in between. CDR3 DNA: TGTGCCAGCAGTTCACGGGCCGAGTACAACCGAGCTTTCTTT. It translates to CASSSRAEYNRAFF.

The chain employs TRBV20-1 and TRBJ2-1; 8 bases align to TRBD1. Germline V gene sequence: CDR1 DFQATT, CDR2 SNEGSKA (reference sequence). The CDR3 covers 15 residues. The J segment lost 8 bases and the V segment lost 1 base, leaving 10 bases of the junction unmatched. CDR3 sequence (DNA): TGCAGTGCTAGAGTTAAGAGGCAGGGGGCCGATGAGCAGTTCTTC. Residues: CSARVKRQGADEQFF.

The chain is built from TRBV14 and TRBJ2-5, with 8 bases aligning to TRBD2. The CDR3 sequence is 14 residues long. Per germline, CDR1 SGHDN and CDR2 FVKESK. J gave up 3 bases and V 5 bases, and 5 bases lay outside the gene matches. The CDR3 region is CASSLWGLEETQYF. The CDR3 DNA is TGTGCCAGCAGCTTGTGGGGACTAGAAGAGACCCAGTACTTC.

This clonotype was recorded only once. The chain recombines TRBV29-1 with TRBJ2-5, with D maybe TRBD1 (5 bases). V was pared by 2 bases and J by 0 bases, with 19 bases between. Germline CDR1 SQVTM, CDR2 ANQGSEA. The CDR3 has 17 amino acids. CDR3 protein: CSVELRTQLKYQETQYF. The CDR3 bases are TGCAGCGTTGAACTTCGGACACAACTAAAGTACCAAGAGACCCAGTACTTC.

This clonotype came up once. The genes are TRBV30 and TRBJ2-5; D remains ambiguous. The CDR3 length is 13 residues. With 2 bases removed from V and 0 bases from J, the gap between germline ends came to 7 bases. Germline V gene lookup returns CDR1 GTSNPN and CDR2 SVGIG (reference sequence). CDR3 region: CAWSKGNQETQYF. The CDR3 coding sequence is TGTGCCTGGAGTAAAGGGAACCAAGAGACCCAGTACTTC.

On this clonotype: Germline is not matched at one junction end, which may reflect a read error. The V call is TRBV7-7, the J call TRBJ2-1; D unclear. CDR3 size: 14 residues. Germline V CDR1 and CDR2: SSHAT, FNYEAQ (reference sequence). CDR3 bases: TGTGCTAGCAGCTTAGCATTGGGCGACAATGAGCAGTTCTTC. This encodes CASSLALGDNEQFF.

V and J are TRBV28 and TRBJ2-1, with 7 bases fitting TRBD2. The CDR3 is made up of 16 amino acids. V shed 1 base and J 5 bases; nucleotides not matched to a gene: 8. Germline V CDR1 and CDR2: MDHEN, SYDVKM. CDR3 residues: CASSLLLGGEDNEQFF. CDR3 in DNA: TGTGCCAGCAGTTTATTGTTGGGGGGGGAGGACAATGAGCAGTTCTTC.

The chain has TRBV13 and TRBJ1-6, with D perhaps TRBD1 (6 bases). This CDR3 region has 16 residues. The V end was cut by 1 base, the J end by 10 bases, with 17 bases between. Germline lookup yields CDR1 PRHDT and CDR2 FYEKMQ (reference sequence). CDR3 in amino acids: CASSLVGGPVGSPLHF. CDR3 bases: TGTGCCAGCAGCTTAGTAGGGGGACCGGTAGGATCACCCCTCCACTTT.